The sequence of this T cell receptor (beta chain) was determined in a study of blood T cells in healthy people across ages. Regarding the study as a whole: Compared with aged donors, long-lived donors showed fewer expanded clones, suggesting selection.

This CDR3 is 8 amino acids long. The germline V and J ends were trimmed by 6 bases and 13 bases, with 7 bases remaining between them. Germline V gene data show CDR1 as SQVTM and CDR2 as ANQGSEA. For the second PCR, which ran for roughly 7 to 11 cycles, a sample-barcoded 5' primer and a J-beta primer mix were used. Every sample produced at least 2.5 million CDR3-containing paired-end reads. TCRdb analysed the 5' RACE reads with MiXCR anew, one entry per CDR3 protein. Here the sample spans some 1,800,000 distinct CDR3 sequences, 39% being singletons. Per-sample PBMC isolation yielded at least 7 million cells. This clonotype has a handful of counts. Antigen specificity is unknown.

This TCR came from a human donor in good health. V is TRBV29-1 and J is TRBJ2-1; D ambiguous. The specimen was blood. CDR3 bases: TGCAGCGTCCCCCCCCAGTTCTTC. Protein sequence: CSVPPQFF.